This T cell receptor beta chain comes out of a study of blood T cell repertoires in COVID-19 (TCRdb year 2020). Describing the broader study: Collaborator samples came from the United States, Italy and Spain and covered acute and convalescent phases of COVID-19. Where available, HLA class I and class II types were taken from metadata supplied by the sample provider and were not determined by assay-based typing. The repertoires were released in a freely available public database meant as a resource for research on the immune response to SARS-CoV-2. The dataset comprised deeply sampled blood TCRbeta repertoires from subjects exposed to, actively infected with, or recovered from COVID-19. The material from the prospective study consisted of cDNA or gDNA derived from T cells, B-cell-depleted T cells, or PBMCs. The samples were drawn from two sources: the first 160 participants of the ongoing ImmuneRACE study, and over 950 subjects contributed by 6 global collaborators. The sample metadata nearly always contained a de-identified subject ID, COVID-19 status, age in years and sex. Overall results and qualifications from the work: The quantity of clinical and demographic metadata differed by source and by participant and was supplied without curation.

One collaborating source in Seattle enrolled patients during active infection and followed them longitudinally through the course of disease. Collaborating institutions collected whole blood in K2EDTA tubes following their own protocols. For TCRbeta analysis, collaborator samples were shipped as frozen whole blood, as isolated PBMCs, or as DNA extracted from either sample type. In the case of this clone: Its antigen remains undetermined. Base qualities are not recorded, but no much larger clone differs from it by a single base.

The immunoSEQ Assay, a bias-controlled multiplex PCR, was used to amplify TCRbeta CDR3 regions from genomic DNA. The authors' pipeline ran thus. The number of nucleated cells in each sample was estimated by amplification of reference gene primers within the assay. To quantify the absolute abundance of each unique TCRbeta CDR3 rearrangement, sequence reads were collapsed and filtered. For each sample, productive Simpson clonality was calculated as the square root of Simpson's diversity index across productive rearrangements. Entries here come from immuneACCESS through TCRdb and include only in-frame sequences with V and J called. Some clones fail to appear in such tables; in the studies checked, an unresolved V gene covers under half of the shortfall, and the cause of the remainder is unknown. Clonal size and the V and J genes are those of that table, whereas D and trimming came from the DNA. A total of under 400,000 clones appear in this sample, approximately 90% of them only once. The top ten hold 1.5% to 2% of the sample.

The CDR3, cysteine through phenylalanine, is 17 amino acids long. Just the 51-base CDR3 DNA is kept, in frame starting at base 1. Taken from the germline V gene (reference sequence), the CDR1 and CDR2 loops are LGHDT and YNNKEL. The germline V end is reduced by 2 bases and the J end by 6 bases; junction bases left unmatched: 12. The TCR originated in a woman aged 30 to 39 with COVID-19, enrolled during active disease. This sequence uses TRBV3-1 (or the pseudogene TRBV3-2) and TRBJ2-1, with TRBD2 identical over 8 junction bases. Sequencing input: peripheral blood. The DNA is TGTGCCAGCAGCCAATCCAAGGGCGGGGGGCTCGGCAATGAGCAGTTCTTC. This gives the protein CASSQSKGGGLGNEQFF.